This T cell receptor beta chain was sequenced for a study of blood T cell repertoires in COVID-19. Looking at the study overall: COVID-19 samples, acute and convalescent, were from the United States, Italy and Spain.

Here immunoSEQ multiplex PCR was the method, and the copy in TCRdb shows in-frame clones only, minus some. The sample carries 190,000 or so clones, 82% recorded once. This CDR3 region has 15 residues. V was pared by 0 bases and J by 3 bases, with 10 bases between. Looked up from germline, CDR1 is MNHEY and CDR2 is SVGAGI. Enrolled through a virtual design, the participants were between about 18 and 100 years of age and came from approximately 25 US areas. This clonotype was sampled from a man between 35 and 55 years old who had recovered from COVID-19. The sequencing sample was made of PBMCs or T cells enriched from blood (not recorded which). The chain combines TRBV6-5 with TRBJ2-3; no reliable D call. CDR3 protein: CASSYSIVGTDTQYF. Here the CDR3 DNA reads TGTGCCAGCAGTTACTCGATTGTCGGTACAGATACGCAGTATTTT.